Included here is one T cell receptor (beta chain) sequence, with context. Its antigen is still unknown. Other nucleotide sequences from this sample produce the same CDR3. The sample belongs to a study of cytomegalovirus exposure and HLA in healthy donors. The germline V and J ends were trimmed by 1 base and 0 bases, with 9 bases remaining between them. Germline assignment: CDR1 SEHNR and CDR2 FQNEAQ (reference sequence). This CDR3 region has 15 residues. Study findings and constraints: After further analysis at a later stage, 16,951 TCR beta sequences were associated with HLA alleles at 0.05 false discovery rate. The classifier was said to identify cytomegalovirus status with high specificity and sensitivity.

The primer mix had 60 Vbeta and 13 Jbeta primers. The repertoire was sequenced with immunoSEQ multiplex PCR; TCRdb's copy has only in-frame clones and lacks some. The sample includes about 180,000 clones, around 80% of them seen just once. The origin of this receptor is a girl under 18 in good health and CMV-seropositive. The V and J genes are TRBV7-9 and TRBJ1-1, with unresolved D. Sequences were obtained from PBMCs. This CDR3 is CASSLVRGMNTEAFF. CDR3 sequence (DNA): TGTGCCAGCAGCTTAGTTCGGGGAATGAACACTGAAGCTTTCTTT.